One T cell receptor (beta chain) is described in this entry. Its antigen is currently unknown. The sample originates from a study of T-cell memory formation after mild COVID-19. General observations from the study: There was no confirmation that second-wave clones peaking on day 37 were SARS-CoV-2 specific.

TCRdb analysed the 5' RACE reads with MiXCR anew, one entry per CDR3 protein. The sample has 250,000 to 300,000 distinct CDR3 sequences, approximately 8% seen once. This CDR3 is built from 15 residues. V was shortened by 4 bases and J by 3 bases, with 14 bases between the two germline ends. Germline V lookup: CDR1 LGHNA, CDR2 YSLEER. This chain connects TRBV4-3 to TRBJ2-3; D not certain. Sequencing used PBMCs or a T cell subset sorted from them (not recorded which). The TCR originated in a man between 18 and 35 years old who had mild COVID-19 (a few samples of this study predate the infection). Cell type and time point are not known. This CDR3 reads CASSPQVRATDTQYF. The CDR3 region has the DNA TGCGCCAGCAGCCCCCAGGTGCGAGCGACAGATACGCAGTATTTT.